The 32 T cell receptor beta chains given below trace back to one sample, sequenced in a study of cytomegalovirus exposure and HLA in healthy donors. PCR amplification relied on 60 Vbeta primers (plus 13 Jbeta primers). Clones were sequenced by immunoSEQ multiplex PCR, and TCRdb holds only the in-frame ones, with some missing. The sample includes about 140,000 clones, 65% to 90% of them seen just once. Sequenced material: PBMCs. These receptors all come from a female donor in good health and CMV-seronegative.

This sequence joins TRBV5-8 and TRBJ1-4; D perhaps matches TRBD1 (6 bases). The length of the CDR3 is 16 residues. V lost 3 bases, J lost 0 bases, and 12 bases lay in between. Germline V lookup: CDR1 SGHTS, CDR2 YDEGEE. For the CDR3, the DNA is TGTGCCAGCAGCTCGGGACACCTTTCAACTAATGAAAAACTGTTTTTT. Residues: CASSSGHLSTNEKLFF.

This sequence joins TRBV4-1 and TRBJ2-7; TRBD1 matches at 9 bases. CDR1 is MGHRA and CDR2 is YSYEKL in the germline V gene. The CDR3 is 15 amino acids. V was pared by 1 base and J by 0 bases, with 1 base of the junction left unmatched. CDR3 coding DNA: TGCGCCAGCAGCCAAGGGACAGGGGCCTCCTACGAGCAGTACTTC. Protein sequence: CASSQGTGASYEQYF.

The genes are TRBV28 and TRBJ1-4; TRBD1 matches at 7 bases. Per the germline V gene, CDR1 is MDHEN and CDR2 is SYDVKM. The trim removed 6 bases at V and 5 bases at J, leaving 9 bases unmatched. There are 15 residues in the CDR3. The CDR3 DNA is TGTGCCAGCAGGGAAGTGGGACAGCGAAATGAAAAACTGTTTTTT. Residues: CASREVGQRNEKLFF. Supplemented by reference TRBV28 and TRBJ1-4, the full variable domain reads DVKVTQSSRYLVKRTGEKVFLECVQDMDHENMFWYRQDPGLGLRLIYFSYDVKMKEKGDIPEGYSVSREKKERFSLILESASTNQTSMYLCASREVGQRNEKLFFGSGTQLSVL.

This chain's CDR3 is CASSKWSSPGGGMNTEAFF. The CDR3 region has the DNA TGTGCCAGTAGTAAGTGGTCCTCTCCCGGGGGAGGGATGAACACTGAAGCTTTCTTT. The chain couples TRBV19 to TRBJ1-1, with D tentatively TRBD1 (5 bases). V dropped 4 bases and J dropped 0 bases, with 24 bases sitting between them. The CDR3 has 19 amino acids. Germline values: CDR1 LNHDA, CDR2 SQIVND (reference sequence).

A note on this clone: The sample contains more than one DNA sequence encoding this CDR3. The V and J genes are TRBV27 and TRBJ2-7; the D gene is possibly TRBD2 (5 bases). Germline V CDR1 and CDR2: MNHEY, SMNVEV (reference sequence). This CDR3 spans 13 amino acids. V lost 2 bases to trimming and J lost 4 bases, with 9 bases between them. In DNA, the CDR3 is TGTGCCAGCAGTTTAGGTGGGAGTTACGAGCAGTACTTC. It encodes CASSLGGSYEQYF.

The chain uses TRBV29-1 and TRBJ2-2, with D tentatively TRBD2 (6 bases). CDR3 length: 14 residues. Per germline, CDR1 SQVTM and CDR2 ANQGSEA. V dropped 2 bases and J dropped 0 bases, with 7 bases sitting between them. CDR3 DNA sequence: TGCAGCGTTGAACGGGAGACGAACACCGGGGAGCTGTTTTTT. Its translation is CSVERETNTGELFF.

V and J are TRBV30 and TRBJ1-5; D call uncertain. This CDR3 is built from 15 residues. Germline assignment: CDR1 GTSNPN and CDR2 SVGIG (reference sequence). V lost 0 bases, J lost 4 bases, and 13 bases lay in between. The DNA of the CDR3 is TGTGCCTGGAGTGTTGGGTCTGAGGGAAATCAGCCCCAGCATTTT. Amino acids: CAWSVGSEGNQPQHF.

Written as DNA, the CDR3 is TGTGCCAGCAGCGTACAGCCCTCTCGCTCCTACAATGAGCAGTTCTTC. This translates into CASSVQPSRSYNEQFF. The chain joins TRBV6-4 to TRBJ2-1, with unresolved D. The CDR3 runs to 16 residues. Germline lookup yields CDR1 MRHNA and CDR2 SNTAGT. V was pared by 6 bases and J by 0 bases, with 15 bases between.

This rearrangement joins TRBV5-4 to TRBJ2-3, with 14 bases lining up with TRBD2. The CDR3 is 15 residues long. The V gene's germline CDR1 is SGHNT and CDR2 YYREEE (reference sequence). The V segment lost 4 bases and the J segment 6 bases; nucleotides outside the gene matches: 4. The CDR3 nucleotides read TGTGCCAGCAGCATGGGACTAGCGGGAGATGATACGCAGTATTTT. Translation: CASSMGLAGDDTQYF.

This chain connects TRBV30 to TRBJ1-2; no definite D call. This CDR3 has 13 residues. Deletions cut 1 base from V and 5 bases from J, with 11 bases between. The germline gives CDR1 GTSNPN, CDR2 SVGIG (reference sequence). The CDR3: CAWSDNSGYGYTF. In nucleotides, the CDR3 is TGTGCCTGGAGTGATAACTCGGGATATGGCTACACCTTC. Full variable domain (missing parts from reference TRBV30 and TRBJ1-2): SQTIHQWPATLVQPVGSPLSLECTVEGTSNPNLYWYRQAAGRGLQLLFYSVGIGQISSEVPQNLSASRPQDRQFILSSKKLLLSDSGFYLCAWSDNSGYGYTFGSGTRLTVV.

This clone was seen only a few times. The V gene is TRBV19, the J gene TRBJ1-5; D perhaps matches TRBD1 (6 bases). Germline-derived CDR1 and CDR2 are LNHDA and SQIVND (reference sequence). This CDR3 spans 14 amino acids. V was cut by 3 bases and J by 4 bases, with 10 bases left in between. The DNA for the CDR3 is TGTGCCAGTAGTATCCAGGGGAATAATCAGCCCCAGCATTTT. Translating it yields CASSIQGNNQPQHF.

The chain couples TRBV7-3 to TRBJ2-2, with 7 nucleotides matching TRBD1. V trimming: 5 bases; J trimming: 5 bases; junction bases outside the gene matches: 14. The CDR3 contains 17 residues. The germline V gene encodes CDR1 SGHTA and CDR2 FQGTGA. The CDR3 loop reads CASSPSLGQPRTGELFF. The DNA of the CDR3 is TGTGCCAGCAGCCCCTCCTTGGGACAGCCAAGGACCGGGGAGCTGTTTTTT.

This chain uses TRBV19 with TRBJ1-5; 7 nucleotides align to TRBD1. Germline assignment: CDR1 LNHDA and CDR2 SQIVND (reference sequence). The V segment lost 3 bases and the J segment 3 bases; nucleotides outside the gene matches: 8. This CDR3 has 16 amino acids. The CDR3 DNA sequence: TGTGCCAGTAGTATCTTCGACAGGGCGTTCAATCAGCCCCAGCATTTT. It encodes CASSIFDRAFNQPQHF.

CDR3 loop: CASSFGQSPYEQYF. The CDR3 coding sequence is TGTGCCAGCAGCTTTGGACAGTCCCCCTACGAGCAGTACTTC. J is TRBJ2-7 and V is TRBV5-6, with a weak D call TRBD1 (6 bases). The V end was cut by 2 bases, the J end by 2 bases, with 11 bases between. The CDR3 is 14 residues long. Germline V CDR1 and CDR2: SGHDT, YYEEEE.

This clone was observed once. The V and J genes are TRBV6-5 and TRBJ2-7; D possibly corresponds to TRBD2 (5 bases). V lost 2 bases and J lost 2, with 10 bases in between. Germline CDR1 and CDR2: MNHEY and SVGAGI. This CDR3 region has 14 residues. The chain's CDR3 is CASSYGGPAYEQYF. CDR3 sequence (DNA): TGTGCCAGCAGTTACGGCGGGCCAGCCTACGAGCAGTACTTC.

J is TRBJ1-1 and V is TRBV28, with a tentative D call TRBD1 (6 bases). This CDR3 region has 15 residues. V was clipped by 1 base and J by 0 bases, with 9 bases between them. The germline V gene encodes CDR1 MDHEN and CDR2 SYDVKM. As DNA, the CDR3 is TGTGCCAGCAGTTTATACAGGGACCTGAACACTGAAGCTTTCTTT. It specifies CASSLYRDLNTEAFF. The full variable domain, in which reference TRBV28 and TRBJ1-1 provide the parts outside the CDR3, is DVKVTQSSRYLVKRTGEKVFLECVQDMDHENMFWYRQDPGLGLRLIYFSYDVKMKEKGDIPEGYSVSREKKERFSLILESASTNQTSMYLCASSLYRDLNTEAFFGQGTRLTVV.

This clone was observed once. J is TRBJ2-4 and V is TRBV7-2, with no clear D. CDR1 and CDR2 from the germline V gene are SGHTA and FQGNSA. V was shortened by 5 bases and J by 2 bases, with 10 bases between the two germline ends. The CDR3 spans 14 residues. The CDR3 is CASSQDTTKNIQYF. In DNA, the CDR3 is TGTGCCAGCAGCCAGGATACGACCAAAAACATTCAGTACTTC.

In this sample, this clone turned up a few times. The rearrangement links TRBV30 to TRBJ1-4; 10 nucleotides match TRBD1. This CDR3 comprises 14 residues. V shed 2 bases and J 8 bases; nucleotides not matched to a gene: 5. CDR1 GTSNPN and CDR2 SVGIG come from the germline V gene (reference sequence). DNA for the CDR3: TGTGCCTGGAGTCCGGGACAGGGGCGGGAAAAACTGTTTTTT. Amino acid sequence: CAWSPGQGREKLFF.

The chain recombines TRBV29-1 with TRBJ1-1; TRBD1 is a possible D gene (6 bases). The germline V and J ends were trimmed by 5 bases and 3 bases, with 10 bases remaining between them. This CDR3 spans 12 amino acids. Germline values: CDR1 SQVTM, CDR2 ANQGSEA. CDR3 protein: CSVSPGDTEAFF. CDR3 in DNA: TGCAGCGTTTCCCCAGGGGACACTGAAGCTTTCTTT.

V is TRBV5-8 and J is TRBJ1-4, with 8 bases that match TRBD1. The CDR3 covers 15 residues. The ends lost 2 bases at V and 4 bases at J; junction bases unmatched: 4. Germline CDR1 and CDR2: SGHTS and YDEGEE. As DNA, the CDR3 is TGTGCCAGCAGCTTCTGGACAGGGATTAATGAAAAACTGTTTTTT. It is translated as CASSFWTGINEKLFF.

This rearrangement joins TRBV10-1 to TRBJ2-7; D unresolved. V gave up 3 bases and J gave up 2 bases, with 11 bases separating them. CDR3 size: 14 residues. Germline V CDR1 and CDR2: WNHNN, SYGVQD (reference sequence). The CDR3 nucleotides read TGCGCCAGCAGTGATCGAGTAATTACCTACGAGCAGTACTTC. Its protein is CASSDRVITYEQYF.

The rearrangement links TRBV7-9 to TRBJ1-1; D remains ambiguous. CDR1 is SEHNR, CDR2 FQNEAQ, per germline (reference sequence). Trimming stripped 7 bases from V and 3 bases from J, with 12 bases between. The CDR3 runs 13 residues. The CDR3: CASTLGGYTEAFF. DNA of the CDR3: TGTGCCAGCACCCTGGGCGGGTACACTGAAGCTTTCTTT.

CDR3 region: CASSGGLAGGPGYNEQFF. CDR3 sequence (DNA): TGCGCCAGCAGTGGCGGACTAGCGGGAGGGCCGGGTTACAATGAGCAGTTCTTC. V usage is TRBV10-2 and J usage is TRBJ2-1; 15 bases are a match to TRBD2. V gave up 4 bases and J gave up 4 bases; unmatched junction bases: 8. Germline CDR1 reads WSHSY; CDR2 reads SAAADI. The CDR3 spans 18 residues.

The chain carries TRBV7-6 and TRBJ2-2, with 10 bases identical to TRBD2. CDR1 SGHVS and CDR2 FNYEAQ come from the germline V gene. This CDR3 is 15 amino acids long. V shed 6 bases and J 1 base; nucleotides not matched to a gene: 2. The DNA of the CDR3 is TGTGCCAGCAGTCTAGCGGGAGAGAACACCGGGGAGCTGTTTTTT. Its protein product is CASSLAGENTGELFF.

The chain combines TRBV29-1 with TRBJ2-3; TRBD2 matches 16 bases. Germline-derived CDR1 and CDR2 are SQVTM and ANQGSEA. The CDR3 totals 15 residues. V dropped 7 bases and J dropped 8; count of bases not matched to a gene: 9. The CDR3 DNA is TGCAGCGCCCCGGGGGGACTAGCGGGAGGGCCTACGCAGTATTTT. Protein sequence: CSAPGGLAGGPTQYF.

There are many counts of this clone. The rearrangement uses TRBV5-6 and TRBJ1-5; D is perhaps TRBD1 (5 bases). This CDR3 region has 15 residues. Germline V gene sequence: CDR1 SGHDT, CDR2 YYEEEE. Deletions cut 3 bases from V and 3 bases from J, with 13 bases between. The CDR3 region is CASSSLTALNQPQHF. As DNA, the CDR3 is TGTGCCAGCAGCTCCTTGACAGCTCTCAATCAGCCCCAGCATTTT.

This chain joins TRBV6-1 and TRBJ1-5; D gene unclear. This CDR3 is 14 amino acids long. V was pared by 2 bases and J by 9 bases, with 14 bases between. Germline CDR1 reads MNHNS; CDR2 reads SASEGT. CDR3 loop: CASSERGSNGPQHF. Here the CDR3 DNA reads TGTGCCAGCAGTGAAAGAGGCAGCAATGGGCCCCAGCATTTT.

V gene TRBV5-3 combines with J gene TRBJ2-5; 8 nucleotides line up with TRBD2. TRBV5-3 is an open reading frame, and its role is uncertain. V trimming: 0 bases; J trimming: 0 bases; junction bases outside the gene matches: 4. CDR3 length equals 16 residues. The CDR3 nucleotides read TGTGCCAGAAGCTTGGTGGCTAGCGGGTACCAAGAGACCCAGTACTTC. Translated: CARSLVASGYQETQYF.

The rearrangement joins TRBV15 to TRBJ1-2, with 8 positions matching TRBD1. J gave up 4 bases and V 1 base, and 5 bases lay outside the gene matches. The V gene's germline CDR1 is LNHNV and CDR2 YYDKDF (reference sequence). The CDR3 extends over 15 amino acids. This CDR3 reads CATSRATGGGYGYTF. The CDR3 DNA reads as TGTGCCACCAGCAGAGCCACAGGGGGTGGCTATGGCTACACCTTC.

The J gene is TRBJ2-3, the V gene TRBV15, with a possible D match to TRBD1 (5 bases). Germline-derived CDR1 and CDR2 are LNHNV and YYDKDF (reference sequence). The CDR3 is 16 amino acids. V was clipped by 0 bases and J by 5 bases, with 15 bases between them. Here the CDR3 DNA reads TGTGCCACCAGCAGAGATCAGGGCAGATACAGAGATACGCAGTATTTT. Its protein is CATSRDQGRYRDTQYF.

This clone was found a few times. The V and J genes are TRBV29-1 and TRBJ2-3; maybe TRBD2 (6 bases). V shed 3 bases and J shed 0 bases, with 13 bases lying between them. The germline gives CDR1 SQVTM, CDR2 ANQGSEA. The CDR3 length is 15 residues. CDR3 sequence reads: CSVEGGTTSTDTQYF. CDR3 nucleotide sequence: TGCAGCGTTGAGGGCGGGACGACTAGCACAGATACGCAGTATTTT.

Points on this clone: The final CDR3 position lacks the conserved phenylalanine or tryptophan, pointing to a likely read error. CDR3: CATSRDTAAGGYTV. DNA for the CDR3: TGTGCCACCAGCAGAGATACGGCCGCTGGAGGCTACACCGTC. J is TRBJ1-2 and V is TRBV15, with D unresolved. Germline loops: CDR1 LNHNV, CDR2 YYDKDF (reference sequence). The CDR3 spans 14 residues. V lost 0 bases, J lost 8 bases, and 13 bases lay in between.